This record concerns one T cell receptor (beta chain) sequence. Its antigen remains unidentified. MiXCR, run by TCRdb on the 5' RACE reads, gives a single entry per CDR3 protein. The sample lists around 490,000 distinct CDR3 sequences; roughly an eighth were seen once. The sample originates from a study of identical twins. General study findings and limits: The models gave estimates that fell short of the out-of-frame TCR alpha sharing seen in monozygotic twins.

CDR3 length equals 14 residues. The germline V and J ends were trimmed by 2 bases and 1 base, with 11 bases remaining between them. CDR1 and CDR2 from the germline V gene are SQVTM and ANQGSEA. This sample was also put to use in a study of yellow fever vaccine responses in identical twins.

Material: CD4+ T cells sorted from blood. This sequence joins TRBV29-1 and TRBJ1-1; a possible D gene is TRBD1 (5 bases). This TCR came from a woman younger than 35 in good health. CDR3 DNA: TGCAGCGTTGAAACGGGCAGGGCGAACACTGAAGCTTTCTTT. Its protein product is CSVETGRANTEAFF.